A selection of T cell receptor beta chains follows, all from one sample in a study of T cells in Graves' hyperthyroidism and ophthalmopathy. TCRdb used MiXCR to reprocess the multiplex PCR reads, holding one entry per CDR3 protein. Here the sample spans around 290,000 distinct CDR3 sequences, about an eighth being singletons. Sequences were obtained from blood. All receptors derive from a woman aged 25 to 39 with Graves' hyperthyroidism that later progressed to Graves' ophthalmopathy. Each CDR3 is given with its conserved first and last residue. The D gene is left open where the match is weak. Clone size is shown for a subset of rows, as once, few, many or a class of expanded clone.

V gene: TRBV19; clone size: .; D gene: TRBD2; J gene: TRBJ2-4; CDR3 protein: CASIPTGGLAKNIQYF; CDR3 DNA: TGTGCCAGTATCCCTACGGGGGGATTAGCCAAAAACATTCAGTACTTC
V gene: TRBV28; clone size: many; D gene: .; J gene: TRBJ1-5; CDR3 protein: CASSLLDSYQPQHF; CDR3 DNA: TGTGCCAGCAGTTTATTGGACAGCTATCAGCCCCAGCATTTT
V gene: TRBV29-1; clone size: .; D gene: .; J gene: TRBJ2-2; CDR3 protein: CSVEGQNTGELFF; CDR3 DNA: TGCAGCGTTGAAGGTCAGAACACCGGGGAGCTGTTTTTT
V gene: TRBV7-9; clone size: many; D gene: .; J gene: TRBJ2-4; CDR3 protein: CASSPGRFAGPAKNIQYF; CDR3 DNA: TGTGCCAGCAGCCCGGGGCGGTTTGCAGGTCCGGCCAAAAACATTCAGTACTTC
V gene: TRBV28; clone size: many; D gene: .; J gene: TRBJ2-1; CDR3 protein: CASSLGGFSSYNEQFF; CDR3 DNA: TGTGCCAGCAGTTTAGGCGGTTTTAGCTCCTACAATGAGCAGTTCTTC
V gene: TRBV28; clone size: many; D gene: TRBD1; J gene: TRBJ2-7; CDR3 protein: CASNPGGYEQYF; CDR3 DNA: TGTGCCAGCAACCCAGGGGGCTACGAGCAGTACTTC
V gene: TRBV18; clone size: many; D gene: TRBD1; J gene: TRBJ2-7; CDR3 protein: CASSLDRTASEQYF; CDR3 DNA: TGTGCCAGCTCACTGGACAGGACCGCCTCGGAGCAGTACTTC
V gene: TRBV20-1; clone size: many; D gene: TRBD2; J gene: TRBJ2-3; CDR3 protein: CSARDRRLAGGTDTQYF; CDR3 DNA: TGCAGTGCTAGAGATCGCCGACTAGCGGGGGGCACAGATACGCAGTATTTT
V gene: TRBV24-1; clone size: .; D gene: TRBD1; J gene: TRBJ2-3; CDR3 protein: CATSEGDRDGTDTQYF; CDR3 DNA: TGTGCCACCAGTGAGGGGGACAGAGACGGCACAGATACGCAGTATTTT
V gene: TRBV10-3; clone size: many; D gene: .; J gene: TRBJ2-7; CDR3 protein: CAIRGSSSYEQYF; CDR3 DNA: TGTGCCATCAGAGGCAGCTCGTCCTACGAGCAGTACTTC
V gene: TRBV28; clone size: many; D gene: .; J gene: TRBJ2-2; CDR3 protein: CASSSPANTGELFF; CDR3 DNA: TGTGCCAGCAGTTCCCCCGCGAACACCGGGGAGCTGTTTTTT
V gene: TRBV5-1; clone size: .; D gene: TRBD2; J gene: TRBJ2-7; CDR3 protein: CASSSSPYGTSGSYEQYF; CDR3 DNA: TGTGCCAGCAGCTCCTCACCCTACGGGACTAGCGGGAGCTACGAGCAGTACTTC
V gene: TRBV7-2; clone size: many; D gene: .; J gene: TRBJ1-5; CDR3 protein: CASSLQAHQPQHF; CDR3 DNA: TGTGCCAGCAGTTTACAGGCTCATCAGCCCCAGCATTTT
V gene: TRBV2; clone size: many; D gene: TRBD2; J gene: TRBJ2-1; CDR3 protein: CASSPGGDWGSNNEQFF; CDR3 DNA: TGTGCCAGCAGTCCGGGAGGTGATTGGGGCTCGAACAATGAGCAGTTCTTC
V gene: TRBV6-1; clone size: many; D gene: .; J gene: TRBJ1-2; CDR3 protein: CASRAGSYGYTF; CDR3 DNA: TGTGCCAGCAGGGCCGGGAGCTATGGCTACACCTTC
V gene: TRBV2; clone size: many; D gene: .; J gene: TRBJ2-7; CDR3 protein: CASSVAGQAYEQYF; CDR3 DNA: TGTGCCAGCAGTGTGGCAGGGCAAGCCTACGAGCAGTACTTC
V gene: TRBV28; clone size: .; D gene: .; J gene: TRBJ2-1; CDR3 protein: CASRRVPSSYNEQFF; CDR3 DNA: TGTGCCAGTCGTCGGGTGCCGAGCTCCTACAATGAGCAGTTCTTC
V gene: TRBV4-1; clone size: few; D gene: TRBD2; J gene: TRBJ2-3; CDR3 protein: CASSQTAGDGDTQYF; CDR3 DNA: TGCGCCAGCAGCCAAACAGCGGGAGACGGAGATACGCAGTATTTT
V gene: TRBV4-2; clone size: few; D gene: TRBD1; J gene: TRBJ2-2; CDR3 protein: CASSRGQGAGGELFF; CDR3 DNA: TGTGCCAGCAGCCGGGGGCAGGGGGCCGGCGGGGAGCTGTTTTTT
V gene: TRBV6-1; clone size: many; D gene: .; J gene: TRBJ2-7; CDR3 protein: CASSKVSGPYEQYF; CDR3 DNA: TGTGCCAGCAGCAAAGTTAGCGGTCCCTACGAGCAGTACTTC
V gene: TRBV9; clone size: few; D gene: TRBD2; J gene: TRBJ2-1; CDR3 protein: CASSALAGGTYNEQFF; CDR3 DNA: TGTGCCAGCAGCGCCCTAGCGGGAGGCACATACAATGAGCAGTTCTTC
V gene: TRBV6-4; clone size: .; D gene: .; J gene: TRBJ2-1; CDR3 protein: CASSEEASPTSYNEQFF; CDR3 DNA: TGTGCCAGCAGCGAGGAAGCGAGCCCTACCTCCTACAATGAGCAGTTCTTC
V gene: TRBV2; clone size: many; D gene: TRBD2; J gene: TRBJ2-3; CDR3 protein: CATPQAGGASGTDTQYF; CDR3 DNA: TGTGCCACCCCCCAGGCGGGAGGTGCCTCTGGCACAGATACGCAGTATTTT
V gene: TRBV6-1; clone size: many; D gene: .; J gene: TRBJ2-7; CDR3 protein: CATRIVLLSYEQYF; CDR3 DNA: TGTGCCACCCGGATAGTCTTACTATCCTACGAGCAGTACTTC
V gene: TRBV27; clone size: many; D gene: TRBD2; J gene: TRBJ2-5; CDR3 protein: CASSFGGTQETQYF; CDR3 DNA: TGTGCCAGCAGTTTCGGGGGGACTCAAGAGACCCAGTACTTC
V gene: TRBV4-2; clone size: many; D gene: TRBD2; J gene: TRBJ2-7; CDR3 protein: CASSQAGRLAGGTQQYF; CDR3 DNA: TGTGCCAGCAGCCAAGCCGGACGACTAGCGGGAGGTACCCAGCAGTACTTC